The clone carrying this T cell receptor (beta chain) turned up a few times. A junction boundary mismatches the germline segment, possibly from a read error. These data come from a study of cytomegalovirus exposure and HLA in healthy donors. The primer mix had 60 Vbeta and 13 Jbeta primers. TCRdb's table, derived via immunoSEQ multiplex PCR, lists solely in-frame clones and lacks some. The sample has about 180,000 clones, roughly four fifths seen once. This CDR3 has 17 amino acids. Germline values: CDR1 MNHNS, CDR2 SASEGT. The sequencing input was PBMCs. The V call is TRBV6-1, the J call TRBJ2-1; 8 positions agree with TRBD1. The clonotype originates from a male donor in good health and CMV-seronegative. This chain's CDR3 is CAISESEGRGRFNEQFF. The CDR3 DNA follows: TGTGCCATCAGTGAGTCGGAGGGCAGGGGGCGTTTCAATGAGCAGTTCTTC.